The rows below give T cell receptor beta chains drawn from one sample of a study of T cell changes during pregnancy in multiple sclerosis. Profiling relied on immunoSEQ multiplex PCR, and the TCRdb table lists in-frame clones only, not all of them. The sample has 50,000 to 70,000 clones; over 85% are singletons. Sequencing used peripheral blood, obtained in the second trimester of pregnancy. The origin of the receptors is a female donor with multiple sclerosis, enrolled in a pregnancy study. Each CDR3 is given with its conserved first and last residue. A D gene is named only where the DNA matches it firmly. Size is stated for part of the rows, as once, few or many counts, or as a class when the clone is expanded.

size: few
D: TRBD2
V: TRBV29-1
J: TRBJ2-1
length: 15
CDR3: CSVVPTSGRGNEQFF
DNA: TGCAGCGTCGTACCGACTAGCGGGAGGGGCAATGAGCAGTTCTTC

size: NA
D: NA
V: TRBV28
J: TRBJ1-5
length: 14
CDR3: CASSLIGLNQPQHF
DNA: TGTGCCAGCAGTTTAATCGGTCTAAATCAGCCCCAGCATTTT

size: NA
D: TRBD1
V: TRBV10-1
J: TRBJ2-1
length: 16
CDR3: CASSVGQLSSYNEQFF
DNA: TGCGCCAGCAGTGTGGGACAGCTCAGCTCCTACAATGAGCAGTTCTTC

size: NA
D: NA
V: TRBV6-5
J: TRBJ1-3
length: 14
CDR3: CASSRQEQGNTIYF
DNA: TGTGCCAGCAGTCGACAGGAGCAAGGAAACACCATATATTTT

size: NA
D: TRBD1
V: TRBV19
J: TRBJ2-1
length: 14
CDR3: CASKDRPWGNEQFF
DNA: TGTGCCAGTAAGGACAGGCCGTGGGGAAATGAGCAGTTCTTC

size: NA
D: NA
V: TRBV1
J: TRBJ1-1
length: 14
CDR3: CTSSQGTGNTEAFF
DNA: TGCACCAGCAGCCAAGGGACAGGGAACACTGAAGCTTTCTTT

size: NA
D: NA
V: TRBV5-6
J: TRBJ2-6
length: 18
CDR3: CASSLQGGSLSGANVLTF
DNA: TGTGCCAGCAGCTTGCAAGGCGGATCCCTCTCTGGGGCCAACGTCCTGACTTTC

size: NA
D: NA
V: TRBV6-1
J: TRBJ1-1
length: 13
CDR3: CASRITGNTEAFF
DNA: TGTGCCAGCAGAATTACAGGGAACACTGAAGCTTTCTTT

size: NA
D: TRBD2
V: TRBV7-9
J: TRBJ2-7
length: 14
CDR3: CASSLVGGGYEQYF
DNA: TGTGCCAGCAGCTTAGTGGGGGGGGGCTACGAGCAGTACTTC

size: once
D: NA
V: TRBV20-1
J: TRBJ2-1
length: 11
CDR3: CSAEGFEGQFF
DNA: TGCAGTGCGGAGGGGTTCGAGGGGCAGTTCTTC

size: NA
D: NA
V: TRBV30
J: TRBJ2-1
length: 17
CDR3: CAWSAWRGKGSYNEQFF
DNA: TGTGCCTGGAGTGCCTGGCGCGGGAAGGGGTCCTACAATGAGCAGTTCTTC

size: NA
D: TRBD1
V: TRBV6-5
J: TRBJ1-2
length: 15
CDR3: CASSYDGTGGYGYTF
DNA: TGTGCCAGCAGTTACGACGGGACAGGTGGATATGGCTACACCTTC

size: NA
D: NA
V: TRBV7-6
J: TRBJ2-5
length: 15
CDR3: CASSLGGSRRETQYF
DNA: TGTGCCAGCAGCTTAGGGGGCAGTCGGAGAGAGACCCAGTACTTC

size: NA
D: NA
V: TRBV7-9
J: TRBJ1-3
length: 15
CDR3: CASSATGTRGNTIYF
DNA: TGTGCCAGCAGCGCCACAGGGACGCGAGGAAACACCATATATTTT

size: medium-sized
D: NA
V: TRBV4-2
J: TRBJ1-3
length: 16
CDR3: CASSQGPTGAGNTIYF
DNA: TGTGCCAGCAGCCAAGGACCGACAGGAGCTGGAAACACCATATATTTT

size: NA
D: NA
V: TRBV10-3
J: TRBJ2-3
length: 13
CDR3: CAIGDPDGDTQYF
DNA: TGTGCCATCGGAGACCCGGATGGCGATACGCAGTATTTT

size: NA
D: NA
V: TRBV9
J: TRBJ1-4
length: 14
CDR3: CASSVDRSGGKLFF
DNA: TGTGCCAGCAGCGTCGACAGGAGTGGAGGAAAACTGTTTTTT

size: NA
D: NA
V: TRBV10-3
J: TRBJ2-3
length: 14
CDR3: CAISGRYSTDTQYF
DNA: TGTGCCATCAGTGGCAGGTATAGCACAGATACGCAGTATTTT

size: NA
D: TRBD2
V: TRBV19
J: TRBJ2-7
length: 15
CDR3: CASSALAEGFYEQYF
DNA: TGTGCCAGTAGTGCACTAGCGGAGGGATTCTACGAGCAGTACTTC

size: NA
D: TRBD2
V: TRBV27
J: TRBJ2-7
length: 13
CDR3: CASSYGGRAEQYF
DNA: TGTGCCAGCAGTTACGGCGGGAGGGCCGAGCAGTACTTC

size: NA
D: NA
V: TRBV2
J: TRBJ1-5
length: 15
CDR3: CASSAQGPNGQPQHF
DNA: TGTGCCAGCAGTGCCCAGGGGCCGAATGGGCAGCCCCAGCATTTT

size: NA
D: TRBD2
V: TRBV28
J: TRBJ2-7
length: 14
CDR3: CASSIAGGTYEQYF
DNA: TGTGCCAGCAGTATAGCGGGAGGGACCTACGAGCAGTACTTC